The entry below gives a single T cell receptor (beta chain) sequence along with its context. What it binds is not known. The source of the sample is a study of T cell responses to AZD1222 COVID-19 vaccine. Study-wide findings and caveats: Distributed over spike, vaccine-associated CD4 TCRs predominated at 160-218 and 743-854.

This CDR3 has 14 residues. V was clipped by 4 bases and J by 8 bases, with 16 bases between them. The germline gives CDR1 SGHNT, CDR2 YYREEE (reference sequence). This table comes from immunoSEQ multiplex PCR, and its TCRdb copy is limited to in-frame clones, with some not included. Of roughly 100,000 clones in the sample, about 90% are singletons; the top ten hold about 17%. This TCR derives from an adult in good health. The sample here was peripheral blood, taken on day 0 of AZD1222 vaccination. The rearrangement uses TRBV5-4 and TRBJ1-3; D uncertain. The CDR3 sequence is CASSPGHLKDTIYF. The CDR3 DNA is TGTGCCAGCAGCCCGGGCCACCTAAAAGACACCATATATTTT.